The 25 T cell receptor beta chains below were found in one sample sequenced in a study of blood T cell repertoires in COVID-19. Using immunoSEQ multiplex PCR, the repertoire was profiled, and TCRdb retains in-frame clones only, with some absent. The sample yields 150,000 to 200,000 clones, about nine tenths seen once. Material for sequencing was PBMCs or T cells enriched from blood (not recorded which). Source of these receptors: a woman in her late teens or twenties who had recovered from COVID-19.

A few counts support this clone. V gene TRBV6-2 or TRBV6-3 combines with J gene TRBJ2-7; D is perhaps TRBD1 (5 bases). V shed 0 bases and J shed 5 bases, with 8 bases lying between them. The CDR3 is 13 residues long. Germline CDR1 MNHEY, CDR2 SVGEGT. The CDR3 protein is CASSYSGAHEQYF. The CDR3, as DNA: TGTGCCAGCAGTTACTCAGGGGCCCACGAGCAGTACTTC.

The rearrangement uses TRBV11-2 and TRBJ2-1, with D possibly matching TRBD1 (6 bases). This CDR3 has 16 amino acids. The germline CDR1 and CDR2 sequences are SGHAT and FQNNGV. V shed 5 bases and J shed 9 bases, with 23 bases lying between them. The CDR3 region is CASSLDRTVSGGEQFF. The CDR3 nucleotides read TGTGCCAGCAGCCTCGACCGGACAGTGTCTGGGGGTGAGCAGTTCTTC.

The CDR3 nucleotides read TGCGCCAGCAGCCGCCAAGTGGGGGGAGGGCCGTACAATGAGCAGTTCTTC. Encoded protein: CASSRQVGGGPYNEQFF. The V gene is TRBV4-1, the J gene TRBJ2-1; 7 nucleotides match TRBD2. With 4 bases clipped from V and 4 bases from J, the junction kept 13 bases outside the gene matches. Germline-derived CDR1 and CDR2 are MGHRA and YSYEKL. The CDR3 is 17 residues long.

V and J are TRBV5-1 and TRBJ1-2; D is unclear. Germline V lookup: CDR1 SGHRS, CDR2 YFSETQ. The V and J ends lost 2 bases and 9 bases respectively, with 26 bases between them. CDR3 length equals 17 residues. The CDR3 DNA reads as TGCGCCAGCAGCTTAGGCGCCAGATCTGACTTTGGGTCGAGCTACACCTTC. The encoded protein is CASSLGARSDFGSSYTF.

The chain joins TRBV6-2 or TRBV6-3 to TRBJ2-7, with D uncertain. CDR3 length: 15 residues. From germline, CDR1 is MNHEY and CDR2 SVGEGT. Trimming cost V 0 bases and J 2 bases, with 11 bases left between them. The CDR3 DNA reads as TGTGCCAGCAGTTACTCCCATGACACAACCTACGAGCAGTACTTC. Its translation is CASSYSHDTTYEQYF.

This rearrangement joins TRBV5-1 to TRBJ2-1, with 9 bases that match TRBD2. This CDR3 contains 15 residues. Trimming took 4 bases from V and 5 from J; bases not matched to a gene: 7. The V gene's germline CDR1 is SGHRS and CDR2 YFSETQ. The CDR3 is CASSRLAEFDNEQFF. The CDR3 DNA reads as TGCGCCAGCAGCCGACTAGCGGAATTTGACAATGAGCAGTTCTTC.

The chain joins TRBV5-1 to TRBJ2-7; 7 nucleotides align to TRBD1. Per the germline V gene, CDR1 is SGHRS and CDR2 is YFSETQ. This CDR3 region has 14 residues. J gave up 2 bases and V 4 bases, and 6 bases lay outside the gene matches. This CDR3 reads CASSLGQTAYEQYF. In DNA, the CDR3 is TGCGCCAGCAGCCTGGGACAGACCGCCTACGAGCAGTACTTC.

The chain couples TRBV12-3 or TRBV12-4 to TRBJ2-1; 7 bases align to TRBD1. CDR3 length: 13 residues. V lost 3 bases to trimming and J lost 8 bases; unmatched junction nucleotides: 4. CDR3 nucleotides: TGTGCCAGCAGTTTTGGACAGGAGGATGAGCAGTTCTTC. Its translation: CASSFGQEDEQFF.

CDR3: CASSRTSVGLGEQFF. Written as DNA, the CDR3 is TGTGCCAGCAGTCGGACTAGCGTAGGGTTAGGTGAGCAGTTCTTC. The chain employs TRBV6-2 or TRBV6-3 and TRBJ2-1; TRBD2 matches 9 bases. Trimming removed 5 bases from V and 9 bases from J; junction bases left unmatched: 11. CDR1 and CDR2 from the germline V gene are MNHEY and SVGEGT. This CDR3 contains 15 residues.

This chain uses TRBV27 with TRBJ1-2, with D perhaps matching TRBD1 (5 bases). The length of the CDR3 is 13 residues. CDR1 is MNHEY, CDR2 SMNVEV, per germline (reference sequence). Trimming removed 5 bases at V and 5 bases at J, with 12 bases between. The CDR3 DNA reads as TGTGCCAGCAGTCCCGGACACGGTTATGGCTACACCTTC. Amino acid sequence: CASSPGHGYGYTF.

This clone was seen a single time. The chain has TRBV5-1 and TRBJ2-1; 7 nucleotides line up with TRBD2. V trimming: 4 bases; J trimming: 2 bases; junction bases outside the gene matches: 6. This CDR3 region has 15 residues. CDR1 and CDR2 from the germline V gene are SGHRS and YFSETQ. In nucleotides, the CDR3 is TGCGCCAGCAGCGTCAGCGGGACCACCTACAATGAGCAGTTCTTC. Its protein is CASSVSGTTYNEQFF.

The V gene is TRBV12-5, the J gene TRBJ1-5; TRBD1 aligns across 8 bases. The V and J ends lost 1 base and 1 base, in that order; junction bases with no gene match: 0. From germline, CDR1 is LGHNT and CDR2 FRNRAP. The CDR3 has 15 amino acids. DNA of the CDR3: TGTGCTAGTGGTTTGGGACAGGGGAGCAATCAGCCCCAGCATTTT. Translating gives CASGLGQGSNQPQHF. Full variable domain (remainder filled in from reference TRBV12-5 and TRBJ1-5): DARVTQTPRHKVTEMGQEVTMRCQPILGHNTVFWYRQTMMQGLELLAYFRNRAPLDDSGMPKDRFSAEMPDATLATLKIQPSEPRDSAVYFCASGLGQGSNQPQHFGDGTRLSIL.

This chain connects TRBV28 to TRBJ1-2; perhaps TRBD1 as D (5 bases). The CDR3 contains 15 residues. V lost 2 bases, J lost 2 bases, and 12 bases lay in between. Germline lookup yields CDR1 MDHEN and CDR2 SYDVKM. CDR3 nucleotides: TGTGCCAGCAGTTTAGGAAGCAGGGCGAACTATGGCTACACCTTC. Translated: CASSLGSRANYGYTF.

Only one count was recorded for this clone. The V gene is TRBV5-5, the J gene TRBJ1-4; TRBD1 is a possible D gene (6 bases). Germline V CDR1 and CDR2: SGHKS, YYEKEE (reference sequence). This CDR3 spans 15 amino acids. Trimming took 4 bases from V and 8 from J, leaving 18 bases between them. The CDR3 is CASSAQGIPTEKLFF. Here the CDR3 DNA reads TGTGCCAGCAGCGCGCAGGGGATCCCCACCGAAAAACTGTTTTTT.

In its sample, this clone was seen a few times. The J gene is TRBJ1-1, the V gene TRBV4-1; unclear D gene. This CDR3 has 14 residues. Between the trimmed V and J ends, which lost 4 bases and 0 bases, there was a span of 9 bases. Germline V gene sequence: CDR1 MGHRA, CDR2 YSYEKL. This CDR3 is CASSPRSMNTEAFF. The CDR3 DNA reads as TGCGCCAGCAGCCCTAGGAGTATGAACACTGAAGCTTTCTTT.

This chain connects TRBV4-1 to TRBJ1-5; D is perhaps TRBD1 (6 bases). Germline CDR1 and CDR2: MGHRA and YSYEKL. V shed 0 bases and J shed 6 bases, with 15 bases lying between them. This CDR3 region has 16 residues. CDR3 DNA: TGCGCCAGCAGCCAAGATATGGGGGGGGCGAGTCAGCCCCAGCATTTT. Translating it yields CASSQDMGGASQPQHF.

This chain connects TRBV7-2 to TRBJ2-1; TRBD1 aligns across 11 bases. The CDR3 length is 15 residues. V gave up 5 bases and J gave up 5 bases; unmatched junction bases: 5. From germline, CDR1 is SGHTA and CDR2 FQGNSA. The CDR3 DNA sequence: TGTGCCAGCAGCCAAGGGGACAGGGGGAACAATGAGCAGTTCTTC. Translated: CASSQGDRGNNEQFF.

The chain joins TRBV11-2 to TRBJ2-1; 7 bases match TRBD1. With V trimmed by 2 bases and J by 8 bases, 3 bases remained unmatched. The CDR3 loop spans 13 amino acids. From germline, CDR1 is SGHAT and CDR2 FQNNGV. Written as DNA, the CDR3 is TGTGCCAGCAGCTTAAGACAGGGCTATGAGCAGTTCTTC. Protein product: CASSLRQGYEQFF.

Turning to this clone: This same CDR3 is encoded by further DNA sequences in the sample. This rearrangement joins TRBV6-4 to TRBJ2-3; TRBD2 matches at 8 bases. Per the germline V gene, CDR1 is MRHNA and CDR2 is SNTAGT. There are 15 residues in the CDR3. Trimming cost V 3 bases and J 0 bases; bases outside gene matches: 2. The CDR3 protein is CASSEAGGSTDTQYF. CDR3 in DNA: TGTGCCAGCAGTGAGGCGGGAGGAAGCACAGATACGCAGTATTTT.

V usage is TRBV7-8 and J usage is TRBJ2-4, with a weak D call TRBD1 (6 bases). Germline lookup yields CDR1 SGHVS and CDR2 FQNEAQ. V was shortened by 5 bases and J by 15 bases, with 14 bases between the two germline ends. CDR3 length: 11 residues. DNA for the CDR3: TGTGCCAGCAGCCTTCGGGACACGTGGTACTTC. Its translation: CASSLRDTWYF.

The chain is built from TRBV15 and TRBJ2-7, with a weak D call TRBD2 (5 bases). Germline values: CDR1 LNHNV, CDR2 YYDKDF (reference sequence). V lost 0 bases to trimming and J lost 6 bases, with 15 bases between them. This CDR3 region has 15 residues. The CDR3 region has the DNA TGTGCCACCAGCAGAGATGGTAGCCCACTAGGCGAGCAGTACTTC. It yields the protein CATSRDGSPLGEQYF.

This clone came up once. V is TRBV21-1 and J is TRBJ1-2. TRBV21-1 is reported as a pseudogene. This CDR3 is built from 12 residues. As DNA, the CDR3 is TGTGCCAGCAGCTCACGCGGGGACGGCTACACCTTC. Its translation: CASSSRGDGYTF.

The chain couples TRBV7-3 to TRBJ2-1; 7 positions agree with TRBD1. CDR1 is SGHTA and CDR2 is FQGTGA in the germline V gene. The junction had 11 bases not matched to a gene; V was cut back by 6 bases and J by 6 bases. The CDR3 is 15 residues long. CDR3: CASRGPGQNGNEQFF. As DNA, the CDR3 is TGTGCCAGCAGGGGACCGGGACAGAATGGCAATGAGCAGTTCTTC. Complete variable domain (other parts from reference TRBV7-3 and TRBJ2-1): GAGVSQTPSNKVTEKGKYVELRCDPISGHTALYWYRQSLGQGPEFLIYFQGTGAADDSGLPNDRFFAVRPEGSVSTLKIQRTERGDSAVYLCASRGPGQNGNEQFFGPGTRLTVL.

This chain uses TRBV2 with TRBJ2-3; TRBD2 matches 10 bases. The CDR3 is 17 residues long. Germline V gives CDR1 SNHLY, CDR2 FYNNEI. The V segment lost 3 bases and the J segment 4 bases; nucleotides outside the gene matches: 10. The CDR3 loop is CASSDLFTAGGPDTQYF. The DNA of the CDR3 is TGTGCCAGCAGTGACCTCTTCACAGCGGGAGGGCCAGATACGCAGTATTTT.

This chain uses TRBV25-1 with TRBJ2-7, with 7 bases fitting TRBD1. The CDR3 is 16 residues long. Germline V CDR1 and CDR2: MGHDK, SYGVNS. Germline trimming cut 3 bases from V and 3 bases from J; bases unmatched to any gene: 11. DNA of the CDR3: TGTGCCAGCAGTGATCAAGGACAGGCCACACACTACGAGCAGTACTTC. Its protein is CASSDQGQATHYEQYF.